The T cell receptor beta chain described here comes from a study of T-cell reconstitution after alpha-beta-depleted transplantation in children. The CDR3 loop spans 14 amino acids. CDR1 is MGHRA and CDR2 is YSYEKL in the germline V gene. V shed 0 bases and J shed 7 bases, with 12 bases lying between them. It was with unique molecular identifiers that the TCRbeta library was prepared. TCRdb redid the calling of the PCR reads with MiXCR, one entry per CDR3 protein. The table includes roughly 200,000 distinct CDR3 sequences, 13% to 15% detected once. The chain joins TRBV4-1 to TRBJ1-1; D is unresolved. This specimen was PBMCs from the stem cell graft donor, taken from the stem cell graft. This receptor was obtained from a human donor who donated a stem cell graft to a child with acute lymphoblastic leukemia. CDR3 in amino acids: CASSQDRGVGEAFF. DNA for the CDR3: TGCGCCAGCAGCCAAGATCGTGGGGTGGGTGAAGCTTTCTTT.